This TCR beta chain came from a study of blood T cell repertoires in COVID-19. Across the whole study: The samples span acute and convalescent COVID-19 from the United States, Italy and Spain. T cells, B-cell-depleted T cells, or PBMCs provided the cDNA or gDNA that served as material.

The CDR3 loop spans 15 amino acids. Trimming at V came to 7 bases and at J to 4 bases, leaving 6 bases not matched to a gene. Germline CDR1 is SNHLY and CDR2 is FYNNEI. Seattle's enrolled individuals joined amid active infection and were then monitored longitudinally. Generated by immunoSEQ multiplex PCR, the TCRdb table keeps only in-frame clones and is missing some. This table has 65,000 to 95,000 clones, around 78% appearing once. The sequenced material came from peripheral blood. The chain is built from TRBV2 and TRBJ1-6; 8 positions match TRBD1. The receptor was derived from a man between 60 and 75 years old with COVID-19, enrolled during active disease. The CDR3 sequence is CASTVRGPYNSPLHF. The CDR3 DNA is TGTGCCAGCACAGTCAGGGGGCCGTATAATTCACCCCTCCACTTT. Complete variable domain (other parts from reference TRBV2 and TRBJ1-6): EPEVTQTPSHQVTQMGQEVILRCVPISNHLYFYWYRQILGQKVEFLVSFYNNEISEKSEIFDDQFSVERPDGSNFTLKIRSTKLEDSAMYFCASTVRGPYNSPLHFGNGTRLTVT.